One and the same sample provided the 5 T cell receptor beta chains below, sequenced in a study of CD8 T cells in ankylosing spondylitis. In TCRdb, the 5' RACE reads were re-called with MiXCR into one record per CDR3 protein. The sample has about 240,000 distinct CDR3 sequences; about 10% are singletons. Material: blood, either unsorted or a sorted T cell fraction (not recorded which). These receptors were taken from a male donor with ankylosing spondylitis or in good health (not recorded which).

In its sample, this clonotype was seen many times. V gene TRBV5-1 combines with J gene TRBJ2-1, with 13 bases aligning to TRBD2. Germline V CDR1 and CDR2: SGHRS, YFSETQ. Trimming cost V 3 bases and J 5 bases; bases outside gene matches: 5. The CDR3 covers 16 residues. In nucleotides, the CDR3 is TGCGCCAGCAGCTCTCGGACTAGCGGGAGTGACAATGAGCAGTTCTTC. Its translation is CASSSRTSGSDNEQFF.

This rearrangement joins TRBV7-9 to TRBJ2-1, with TRBD2 as a possible D gene (6 bases). CDR1 and CDR2 (germline): SEHNR, FQNEAQ (reference sequence). V lost 1 base and J 8 bases, leaving 18 bases between the germline ends. There are 16 residues in the CDR3. Here the CDR3 reads CASSLVERRAFHEQFF. The DNA for the CDR3 is TGTGCCAGCAGCTTAGTAGAGCGGAGGGCCTTCCATGAGCAGTTCTTC.

This clonotype was picked up a small number of times. This chain connects TRBV11-2 to TRBJ2-3, with a tentative D call TRBD1 (6 bases). The CDR3 consists of 14 residues. V was trimmed by 4 bases and J by 6 bases, leaving 14 bases between them. Germline CDR1 is SGHAT and CDR2 is FQNNGV. CDR3 coding DNA: TGTGCCAGCAGCTCGCACAGGGCAGCGGATACGCAGTATTTT. Translation: CASSSHRAADTQYF.

This clonotype has more than one count but fewer than ten. This rearrangement joins TRBV5-1 to TRBJ2-3; D gene uncertain. The V end lost 5 bases, the J end lost 0 bases, and 13 bases lay between the germline ends. Germline V gene sequence: CDR1 SGHRS, CDR2 YFSETQ. The CDR3 has 15 amino acids. The CDR3 DNA is TGCGCCAGCAGGGTCCAGCCTCTAAGCACAGATACGCAGTATTTT. Translating gives CASRVQPLSTDTQYF.

The genes are TRBV5-6 and TRBJ1-6; D is undetermined. V lost 1 base and J lost 14, with 10 bases in between. Per germline, CDR1 SGHDT and CDR2 YYEEEE. This CDR3 is 12 amino acids long. CDR3 sequence reads: CASSLPVGALHF. Written as DNA, the CDR3 is TGTGCCAGCAGCTTGCCCGTCGGGGCCCTCCACTTT.